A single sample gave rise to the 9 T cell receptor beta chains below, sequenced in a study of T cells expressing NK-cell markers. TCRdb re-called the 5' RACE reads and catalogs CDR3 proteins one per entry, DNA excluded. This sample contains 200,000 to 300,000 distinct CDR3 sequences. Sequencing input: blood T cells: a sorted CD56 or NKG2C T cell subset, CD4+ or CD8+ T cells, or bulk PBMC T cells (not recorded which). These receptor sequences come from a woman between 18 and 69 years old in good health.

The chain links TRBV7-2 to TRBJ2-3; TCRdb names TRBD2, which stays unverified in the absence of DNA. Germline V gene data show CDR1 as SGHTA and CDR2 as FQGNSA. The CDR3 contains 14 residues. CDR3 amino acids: CASSSFGPSDTQYF.

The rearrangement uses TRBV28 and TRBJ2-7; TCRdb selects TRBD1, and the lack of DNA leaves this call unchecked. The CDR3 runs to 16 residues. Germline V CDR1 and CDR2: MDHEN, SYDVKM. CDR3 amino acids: CASATGGGGKEYEQYF.

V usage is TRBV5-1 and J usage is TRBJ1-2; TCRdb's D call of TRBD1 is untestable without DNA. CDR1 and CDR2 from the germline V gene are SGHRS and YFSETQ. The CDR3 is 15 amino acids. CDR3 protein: CASSFGDRELYGYTF.

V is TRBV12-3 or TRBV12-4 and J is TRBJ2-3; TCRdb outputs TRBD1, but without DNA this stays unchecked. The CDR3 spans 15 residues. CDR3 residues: CASSSRQTSTDTQYF.

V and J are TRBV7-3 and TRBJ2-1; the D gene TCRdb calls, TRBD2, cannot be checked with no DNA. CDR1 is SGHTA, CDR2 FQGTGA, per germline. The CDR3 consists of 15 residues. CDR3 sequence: CASSLMLAGRHEQFF.

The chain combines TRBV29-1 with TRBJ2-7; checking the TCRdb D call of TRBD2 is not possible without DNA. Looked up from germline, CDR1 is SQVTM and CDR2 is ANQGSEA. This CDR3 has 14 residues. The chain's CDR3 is CSFAGPTSSYEQYF.

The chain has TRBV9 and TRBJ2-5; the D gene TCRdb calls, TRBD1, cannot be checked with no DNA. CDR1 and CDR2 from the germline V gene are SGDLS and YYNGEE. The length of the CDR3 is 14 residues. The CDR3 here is CASTRQQTPETQYF.

The CDR3: CASRATDLDYGYTF. The chain carries TRBV12-3 or TRBV12-4 and TRBJ1-2. The CDR3 runs 14 residues.

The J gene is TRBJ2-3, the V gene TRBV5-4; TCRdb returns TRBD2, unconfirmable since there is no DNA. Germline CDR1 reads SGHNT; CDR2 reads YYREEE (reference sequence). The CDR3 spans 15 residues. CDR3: CASTTSGRGTDTQYF.